The 20 T cell receptor beta chains listed next were all sequenced from one sample in a study of T cell responses to AZD1222 COVID-19 vaccine. The table came from immunoSEQ multiplex PCR; TCRdb's copy has only in-frame clones and leaves some out. This sample has about 150,000 clones, with about 90% found just once. The sequences come from peripheral blood, collected 28 days after the second dose of the MenACWY control vaccine. These receptors were obtained from an adult who received the MenACWY meningococcal vaccine as a control.

This rearrangement joins TRBV7-8 to TRBJ2-1, with no clear D. Trimming removed 5 bases from V and 4 bases from J, with 6 bases in between. This CDR3 contains 12 residues. The germline V gene has CDR1 SGHVS and CDR2 FQNEAQ. The CDR3 nucleotides are TGTGCCAGCAGCCCGGATTACAATGAGCAGTTCTTC. It yields the protein CASSPDYNEQFF.

The chain is built from TRBV11-1 and TRBJ2-5; D call uncertain. V was shortened by 2 bases and J by 0 bases, with 1 base between the two germline ends. CDR1 is SGHAT and CDR2 is FQDESV in the germline V gene (reference sequence). This CDR3 contains 12 residues. The CDR3 region has the DNA TGTGCCAGCAGCTTATACCAAGAGACCCAGTACTTC. It codes for CASSLYQETQYF.

This sequence joins TRBV27 and TRBJ1-2; 9 bases match TRBD1. J gave up 6 bases and V 4 bases, and 9 bases lay outside the gene matches. This CDR3 is built from 15 residues. Germline assignment: CDR1 MNHEY and CDR2 SMNVEV (reference sequence). CDR3 amino acids: CASSSIQGALDGYTF. The CDR3 DNA sequence: TGTGCCAGCAGTTCCATACAGGGGGCGCTTGATGGCTACACCTTC.

V is TRBV18 and J is TRBJ2-5; the D is unclear. Looked up from germline, CDR1 is KGHSH and CDR2 is LQKENI. The V gene lost 6 bases and the J gene lost 2 bases, with 13 bases spanning the gap. The CDR3 consists of 14 residues. The CDR3 nucleotides read TGTGCCAGCTCCCTACCGAACAAACAAGAGACCCAGTACTTC. This encodes CASSLPNKQETQYF.

The V call is TRBV7-2, the J call TRBJ1-2; D ambiguous. The CDR3 has 12 residues. Germline V CDR1 and CDR2: SGHTA, FQGNSA. V dropped 5 bases and J dropped 4 bases, with 8 bases sitting between them. This chain's CDR3 is CASSADLYGYTF. The CDR3 nucleotides read TGTGCCAGCAGCGCGGATCTCTATGGCTACACCTTC.

The chain joins TRBV19 to TRBJ2-2, with D possibly matching TRBD1 (7 bases). CDR3 size: 16 residues. V lost 4 bases and J lost 3, with 15 bases in between. CDR1 is LNHDA, CDR2 SQIVND, per germline (reference sequence). The CDR3 coding sequence is TGTGCCAGTAGTACCTCACAGGGGAGGTACACCGGGGAGCTGTTTTTT. It encodes CASSTSQGRYTGELFF.

This chain connects TRBV9 to TRBJ2-2; D ambiguous. The length of the CDR3 is 17 residues. Trimming stripped 0 bases from V and 0 bases from J, with 12 bases between. The germline V gene has CDR1 SGDLS and CDR2 YYNGEE. CDR3 bases: TGTGCCAGCAGCGTAGGTCCGCAGGCCACGAACACCGGGGAGCTGTTTTTT. Its translation: CASSVGPQATNTGELFF.

This chain links TRBV5-4 with TRBJ2-3; D is undetermined. Trimming shortened V by 4 bases and J by 3 bases, and 9 bases separated the two germline ends. The germline gives CDR1 SGHNT, CDR2 YYREEE (reference sequence). The CDR3 is made up of 13 amino acids. CDR3 sequence reads: CASSTTYTDTQYF. CDR3 nucleotides: TGTGCCAGCAGCACCACCTATACAGATACGCAGTATTTT.

V usage is TRBV28 and J usage is TRBJ1-5, with D possibly being TRBD1 (5 bases). The germline V gene has CDR1 MDHEN and CDR2 SYDVKM. The germline V and J ends were trimmed by 5 bases and 12 bases, with 11 bases remaining between them. There are 11 residues in the CDR3. Here the CDR3 reads CASSPRGVQHF. The CDR3 DNA follows: TGTGCCAGCAGTCCCCGGGGGGTCCAGCATTTT.

The rearrangement links TRBV5-6 to TRBJ1-2, with 7 bases matching TRBD1. With 4 bases clipped from V and 3 bases from J, the junction kept 6 bases outside the gene matches. Germline CDR1 SGHDT, CDR2 YYEEEE. The CDR3 runs to 14 residues. The CDR3 here is CASSPQDRYYGYTF. CDR3 sequence (DNA): TGTGCCAGCAGCCCCCAGGACAGGTACTATGGCTACACCTTC. The full variable domain, in which reference TRBV5-6 and TRBJ1-2 provide the parts outside the CDR3, is DAGVTQSPTHLIKTRGQQVTLRCSPKSGHDTVSWYQQALGQGPQFIFQYYEEEERQRGNFPDRFSGHQFPNYSSELNVNALLLGDSALYLCASSPQDRYYGYTFGSGTRLTVV.

This chain connects TRBV19 to TRBJ2-1, with D perhaps TRBD2 (5 bases). V was pared by 0 bases and J by 8 bases, with 14 bases between. The CDR3 extends over 15 amino acids. Germline V gives CDR1 LNHDA, CDR2 SQIVND (reference sequence). CDR3 coding DNA: TGTGCCAGTAGTATAGATCATGGGAGAGCCTATGAGCAGTTCTTC. Residues: CASSIDHGRAYEQFF.

The chain carries TRBV6-2 or TRBV6-3 and TRBJ2-2, with a possible D match to TRBD2 (6 bases). The ends were cut back, 4 bases at V and 4 bases at J, with 13 bases in the middle. CDR1 MNHEY and CDR2 SVGEGT come from the germline V gene. This CDR3 has 15 amino acids. The DNA for the CDR3 is TGTGCCAGCAGTTCTGCGGGGAGTACCACCGGGGAGCTGTTTTTT. Its protein product is CASSSAGSTTGELFF.

The CDR3: CASSTQFGGSYEQYF. CDR3 coding DNA: TGTGCCAGCAGCACGCAGTTTGGGGGCTCCTACGAGCAGTACTTC. The chain links TRBV7-7 to TRBJ2-7; D is possibly TRBD1 or TRBD2 (5 bases each). Trimming stripped 5 bases from V and 0 bases from J, with 14 bases between. In germline, CDR1 is SSHAT, CDR2 FNYEAQ (reference sequence). This CDR3 is 15 amino acids long.

The J gene is TRBJ2-7, the V gene TRBV20-1, with D perhaps assigned TRBD1 or TRBD2 (5 bases each). Trimming left V 3 bases short and J 2 bases short, with 14 bases between. Germline CDR1 reads DFQATT; CDR2 reads SNEGSKA (reference sequence). The CDR3 extends over 14 amino acids. CDR3 amino acids: CSASGARAPYEQYF. The DNA for the CDR3 is TGCAGTGCTAGTGGGGCGAGGGCCCCCTACGAGCAGTACTTC.

The V and J genes are TRBV28 and TRBJ1-5; no firm D call. CDR3 length: 11 amino acids. The V end was cut by 2 bases, the J end by 6 bases, with 2 bases between. CDR1 MDHEN and CDR2 SYDVKM come from the germline V gene. The DNA for the CDR3 is TGTGCCAGCAGTTTAGGTCAGCCCCAGCATTTT. Protein: CASSLGQPQHF.

Note on this clone: Other DNA sequences within the sample encode an identical CDR3. J is TRBJ2-1 and V is TRBV9; D is undetermined. The V and J ends lost 4 bases and 1 base respectively, with 6 bases between them. Germline V gene lookup returns CDR1 SGDLS and CDR2 YYNGEE. The CDR3 is made up of 13 amino acids. In DNA, the CDR3 is TGTGCCAGCAGCCCCGGGTCCTACAATGAGCAGTTCTTC. As protein: CASSPGSYNEQFF.

The J gene is TRBJ1-2, the V gene TRBV10-3; 8 bases map to TRBD1. CDR1 is ENHRY and CDR2 is SYGVKD in the germline V gene. The CDR3 consists of 15 residues. The ends lost 0 bases at V and 4 bases at J; junction bases unmatched: 4. CDR3 sequence: CAISESDRGGYGYTF. The CDR3, as DNA: TGTGCCATCAGTGAGTCCGACAGGGGTGGCTATGGCTACACCTTC.

This clone came up once. V is TRBV12-3 or TRBV12-4 and J is TRBJ1-5, with a tentative D call TRBD1 (5 bases). The V and J ends lost 6 bases and 5 bases respectively, with 11 bases between them. The CDR3 length is 13 residues. For the CDR3, the DNA is TGTGCCAGCAGCCCGGAGGGGCATCAGCCCCAGCATTTT. Its translation: CASSPEGHQPQHF.

This chain uses TRBV7-2 with TRBJ2-3; possibly TRBD1 or TRBD2 for D (5 bases each). Germline V gene lookup returns CDR1 SGHTA and CDR2 FQGNSA. This CDR3 has 14 residues. The V and J ends lost 3 bases and 6 bases respectively, with 13 bases between them. CDR3 residues: CASSLGVWGDTQYF. The CDR3 nucleotides are TGTGCCAGCAGCTTGGGCGTATGGGGGGATACGCAGTATTTT.

This rearrangement joins TRBV7-2 to TRBJ2-3; D not certain. Looked up from germline, CDR1 is SGHTA and CDR2 is FQGNSA. Trimming took off 4 bases at V and 8 bases at J, with 7 bases between the two ends. The CDR3 extends over 11 amino acids. The CDR3 region is CASSSLVTQYF. The CDR3, as DNA: TGTGCCAGCAGCTCTCTTGTTACGCAGTATTTT.